This T cell receptor beta chain was observed in a study of breast tumors, draining lymph nodes, adjacent tissues. TCRdb passed the multiplex PCR reads through MiXCR, listing each CDR3 protein once. The sample has some 25,000 distinct CDR3 sequences; about 70% are singletons. Deletions cut 2 bases from V and 14 bases from J, with 19 bases between. Germline V gene data show CDR1 as MNHEY and CDR2 as SVGAGI. The CDR3 loop spans 15 amino acids. The J gene is TRBJ1-6, the V gene TRBV6-5; D not certain. The receptor was derived from a female donor with breast cancer. Some clones in this sample may be carry-over from other donors' samples. The material sequenced was tumor-adjacent breast tissue. CDR3 sequence reads: CASSYKLRPNSALHF. In DNA, the CDR3 is TGTGCCAGCAGTTACAAACTCAGACCCAATTCGGCCCTCCACTTT.